Listed here is a single TCR delta chain. This record comes from a study of gamma-delta chains in newborns, infants, children. For the study at large: Polyclonal expansion of innate γδ T cells after birth follows microbial exposure.

Trimming took 3 bases from V and 0 from J, leaving 38 bases between them. From germline, CDR1 is TSWWSYY and CDR2 QGS. The CDR3 loop spans 24 amino acids. TCRdb fed the reads to CATT. The sample holds over 2,500 delta-chain clones, around 53% seen once. Sequencing was done on a sample of blood. The receptor comes from a child who received the measles vaccine. The chain is built from TRDV1 and TRDJ1; a possible D gene is TRDD3 (6 bases). This CDR3 reads CALGERAPHKGGTLWVRDTDKLIF. DNA for the CDR3: TGTGCTCTTGGGGAGCGGGCTCCCCACAAAGGGGGGACATTATGGGTCCGTGACACCGATAAACTCATCTTT.